The rows below give T cell receptor beta chains drawn from one sample of a study of blood T cells in healthy people across ages. TCRdb re-derived calls from the 5' RACE reads in MiXCR, one entry per CDR3 protein. The table records about 1.6 million distinct CDR3 sequences, roughly 30% of them present only once. Sequenced input: blood. These receptors came from a woman younger than 45 in good health. CDR3s include the opening cysteine and the closing phenylalanine or tryptophan. D genes are given only for firm matches. Size tells how often a clone was seen (once, few, many) or the class of an expanded clone, and some rows leave it out.

TRBJ2-7 TRBD2 TRBV6-1 few TGTGCCAGCAGTGGGACTAGATCGATCTACGAGCAGTACTTC CASSGTRSIYEQYF
TRBJ1-1 . TRBV20-1 . TGCAGTGCTAGGAGGCCGATTCCCGACACTGAAGCTTTCTTT CSARRPIPDTEAFF
TRBJ2-7 . TRBV4-2 many TGTGCCAGCAGCCAAGGTTCCACGGGGATGGCAAGCTCCTACGAGCAGTACTTC CASSQGSTGMASSYEQYF
TRBJ2-7 TRBD1 TRBV3-1 . TGTGCCAGCGGCGACAGGGGTTCTTGGGAGCAGTACTTC CASGDRGSWEQYF
TRBJ2-7 . TRBV7-3 few TGTGCCAGCAGCTTAAAGGGCAGGGGCCCCTACGAGCAGTACTTC CASSLKGRGPYEQYF
TRBJ2-3 . TRBV30 . TGTGCCTGGAGCGACGGGATAGCGAGCACAGATACGCAGTATTTT CAWSDGIASTDTQYF
TRBJ1-5 TRBD1 TRBV6-6 . TGTGCCAGCAGGAGTACAGGGGATGGCAATCAGCCCCAGCATTTT CASRSTGDGNQPQHF
TRBJ2-7 TRBD2 TRBV20-1 few TGCAGTGCTAGAGATAACAGCGGGGCTCCGGGCGAGCAGTACTTC CSARDNSGAPGEQYF
TRBJ2-7 TRBD1 TRBV20-1 . TGCAGTGCGGCCGGGACAGGGACCCCCGGCGAGCAGTACTTC CSAAGTGTPGEQYF
TRBJ2-7 . TRBV13 many TGTGCCGCAAGGGTAGCGACCGAGCAGTACTTC CAARVATEQYF
TRBJ2-7 . TRBV5-1 few TGCGCCAGCAGCCCGGGGAGCGGGCCCCACGAGCAGTACTTC CASSPGSGPHEQYF
TRBJ2-7 . TRBV5-1 few TGCGCCAGCAGCTTGGCCCCTTGGGCGGGGTACGAGCAGTACTTC CASSLAPWAGYEQYF
TRBJ2-7 . TRBV10-1 once TGCGCCAGCAGTGAAGCCCATAACGAGCAGTACTTC CASSEAHNEQYF
TRBJ2-5 TRBD2 TRBV4-2 few TGTGCCAGCAGCCAACCCGCGGGACTAGCGGCCTCCCAGTACTTC CASSQPAGLAASQYF
TRBJ2-5 . TRBV29-1 many TGCAGCGTTGAAGACCCGTACGGGAAGACCCAGTACTTC CSVEDPYGKTQYF
TRBJ2-5 TRBD1 TRBV7-3 few TGTGCCAGCAGCCGGATTCAGGGGGCGGAGACCCAGTACTTC CASSRIQGAETQYF
TRBJ2-7 . TRBV10-3 . TGTGCCATCAGCGGGGACTCGACATACTACGAGCAGTACTTC CAISGDSTYYEQYF
TRBJ2-7 . TRBV20-1 . TGCAGTGCTTCCGAGAGTTATGGGGGCCTCTCCTACGAGCAGTACTTC CSASESYGGLSYEQYF
TRBJ1-2 TRBD1 TRBV12-3/TRBV12-4 . TGTGCCAGCAGCTTTTCCGCACAGGGGTATGGCTACACCTTC CASSFSAQGYGYTF
TRBJ1-1 . TRBV27 few TGTGCCAGCAGTTCTGTTAGGTACACTGAAGCTTTCTTT CASSSVRYTEAFF
TRBJ2-6 TRBD1 TRBV7-2 once TGTGCCAGCAGCATCGTCGGGACAGGGATCTCTGGGGCCAACGTCCTGACTTTC CASSIVGTGISGANVLTF
TRBJ2-1 . TRBV7-3 . TGTGCCAGCAGCTCACAAGGAATAGCGAACTACAATGAGCAGTTCTTC CASSSQGIANYNEQFF
TRBJ2-1 . TRBV6-5 few TGTGCCAGCAGTTACTCAGGGGGGAACCTTGGCAATGAGCAGTTCTTC CASSYSGGNLGNEQFF
TRBJ2-1 TRBD2 TRBV10-3 few TGTGCCAGCAGACTAGCGGGAGGGAGCTCCTACAATGAGCAGTTCTTC CASRLAGGSSYNEQFF
TRBJ2-1 . TRBV28 . TGTGCCAGCAGTCTGCGGGACGGGCCTAACAATGAGCAGTTCTTC CASSLRDGPNNEQFF
TRBJ1-1 TRBD1 TRBV20-1 few TGCAGTGCTAGAGAATCAGGGACAGGGGTTAACACTGAAGCTTTCTTT CSARESGTGVNTEAFF
TRBJ2-7 . TRBV3-1 . TGTGCCAGCAGCCAAGGGGGGTCACAGCAGTACTTC CASSQGGSQQYF
TRBJ1-2 TRBD1 TRBV6-5 . TGTGCCAGCAGTTACTCGACAGGGGGCGTATATGGCTACACCTTC CASSYSTGGVYGYTF
TRBJ2-5 TRBD1 TRBV20-1 many TGCAGTGCTGGCAGGGGGCCGGAGACCCAGTACTTC CSAGRGPETQYF
TRBJ2-7 TRBD2 TRBV12-3/TRBV12-4 . TGTGCCAGCAGTAGGGAGCGGGGGGGATACGAGCAGTACTTC CASSRERGGYEQYF
TRBJ2-3 TRBD2 TRBV12-3/TRBV12-4 few TGTGCCAGCAGCCGCTCTAGCGGGGTAGAGGGAGATACGCAGTATTTT CASSRSSGVEGDTQYF
TRBJ2-5 . TRBV11-1 . TGTGCCAGCAGCCGCTCAGGACAGTCGCTCCAAGAGACCCAGTACTTC CASSRSGQSLQETQYF
TRBJ2-4 . TRBV20-1 . TGCAGTGCTAGAGAGCCCGGAGCCAAAAACATTCAGTACTTC CSAREPGAKNIQYF
TRBJ2-6 . TRBV7-9 . TGTGCCAGCAGCCATCAGACGCCAAGCTCTGGGGCCAACGTCCGGACTTTC CASSHQTPSSGANVRTF
TRBJ2-7 . TRBV5-1 . TGCGCCAGCAGCTTGGCGGGAGATGTCTACGAGCAGTACTTC CASSLAGDVYEQYF
TRBJ2-5 . TRBV28 . TGTGCCAGTAGTTTGCAGGCCCGGCAGGGACGGGAGCAGTACTTC CASSLQARQGREQYF
TRBJ2-5 . TRBV12-3/TRBV12-4 few TGTGCCAGCAGTTTCCGAACCCAAGAGACCCAGTACTTC CASSFRTQETQYF
TRBJ2-5 TRBD2 TRBV12-3/TRBV12-4 few TGTGCCAGCAGCTCCCTGGGCGGGAGAGGAGAGACCCAGTACTTC CASSSLGGRGETQYF
TRBJ2-7 . TRBV5-1 many TGCGCCAGCAGCCTAGTAATCTCCTACGAGCAGTACTTC CASSLVISYEQYF